These 10 T cell receptor beta chains originate from one sample sequenced in a study of shared clonotypes between healthy human individuals. Naive-designated CD8 cells lacked CD45RO, were positively enriched for CCR7, and omitted terminally differentiated effector memory CD45RA+ cells. Some clones are missing from TCRdb's copy, which holds only in-frame ones; the method was immunoSEQ multiplex PCR. The data hold roughly 890,000 clones, with 85% to 95% observed a single time. Sequencing was performed on naive CD8+ T cells sorted from blood. All receptors derive from a man aged 25-45 years in good health.

The rearrangement uses TRBV27 and TRBJ2-3, with D possibly TRBD2 on 6 matching bases. V lost 3 bases and J lost 1, with 14 bases in between. This CDR3 region has 16 residues. Germline V gene data show CDR1 as MNHEY and CDR2 as SMNVEV (reference sequence). The CDR3 is CASSFFSGPGTDTQYF. The CDR3 DNA sequence: TGTGCCAGCAGTTTCTTCAGCGGGCCTGGCACAGATACGCAGTATTTT.

The chain uses TRBV6-5 and TRBJ2-7, with TRBD2 matching over 11 bases. V lost 8 bases, J lost 1 base, and 10 bases stayed unmatched. This CDR3 is 16 amino acids long. Germline CDR1 reads MNHEY; CDR2 reads SVGAGI. The CDR3 coding sequence is TGTGCCAGCCGTTTCTCAAGACTAGCGGGATCCTACGAGCAGTACTTC. Encoded protein: CASRFSRLAGSYEQYF.

This rearrangement joins TRBV9 to TRBJ1-3; D is uncertain. Germline loops: CDR1 SGDLS, CDR2 YYNGEE. V shed 3 bases and J shed 8 bases, with 12 bases lying between them. The CDR3 has 13 amino acids. This CDR3 reads CASSAGRRDTIYF. The CDR3 coding sequence is TGTGCCAGCAGCGCGGGAAGACGGGACACCATATATTTT. The full variable domain, with the rest looked up from reference TRBV9 and TRBJ1-3, is DSGVTQTPKHLITATGQRVTLRCSPRSGDLSVYWYQQSLDQGLQFLIQYYNGEERAKGNILERFSAQQFPDLHSELNLSSLELGDSALYFCASSAGRRDTIYFGEGSWLTVV.

The V call is TRBV10-3, the J call TRBJ2-7, with a tentative D call TRBD2 (6 bases). CDR1 and CDR2 (germline): ENHRY, SYGVKD. V lost 2 bases and J lost 3, with 8 bases in between. The CDR3 sequence is 13 residues long. CDR3 sequence reads: CAISERLGYEQYF. The CDR3 bases are TGTGCCATCAGTGAGCGACTAGGCTACGAGCAGTACTTC.

The chain links TRBV7-9 to TRBJ2-1, with 7 nucleotides matching TRBD2. V shed 2 bases and J 4 bases; nucleotides not matched to a gene: 2. This CDR3 is built from 14 residues. Germline CDR1 and CDR2: SEHNR and FQNEAQ (reference sequence). CDR3: CASSLLAAYNEQFF. The CDR3 coding sequence is TGTGCCAGCAGCTTACTAGCGGCTTACAATGAGCAGTTCTTC.

The chain has TRBV13 and TRBJ1-2; 7 positions agree with TRBD1. This CDR3 is built from 19 residues. The germline CDR1 and CDR2 sequences are PRHDT and FYEKMQ (reference sequence). After removal of 6 bases from V and 0 bases from J, the junction contained 19 bases not matched to a gene. The CDR3 nucleotides are TGTGCCAGCAGACCTTCGCCCGGGACAGAGGAAGAGTCTAACTATGGCTACACCTTC. Residues: CASRPSPGTEEESNYGYTF.

V gene TRBV9 combines with J gene TRBJ1-5, with D perhaps TRBD1 (5 bases). V gave up 0 bases and J gave up 7 bases, with 11 bases separating them. Germline lookup yields CDR1 SGDLS and CDR2 YYNGEE. CDR3 size: 14 residues. The CDR3 DNA sequence: TGTGCCAGCAGCGTAGGACAGAAAGGACAGCCCCAGCATTTT. Its protein is CASSVGQKGQPQHF.

This chain links TRBV15 with TRBJ1-1; D unresolved. CDR1 is LNHNV and CDR2 is YYDKDF in the germline V gene (reference sequence). The V end was cut by 3 bases, the J end by 1 base, with 3 bases between. This CDR3 has 12 amino acids. The CDR3 bases are TGTGCCACCAGCAGTGAGAACACTGAAGCTTTCTTT. This sequence encodes CATSSENTEAFF.

The chain carries TRBV4-3 and TRBJ2-7; TRBD1 agrees at 10 bases. Germline CDR1 reads LGHNA; CDR2 reads YSLEER. Trimming took 3 bases from V and 6 from J; bases not matched to a gene: 8. This CDR3 has 15 residues. The chain's CDR3 is CASSHTRTGGIEQYF. In nucleotides, the CDR3 is TGCGCCAGCAGCCATACGCGGACAGGGGGGATCGAGCAGTACTTC.

The chain has TRBV30 and TRBJ2-7, with D uncertain. Trimming shortened V by 0 bases and J by 7 bases, and 7 bases separated the two germline ends. The CDR3 loop spans 11 amino acids. Germline loops: CDR1 GTSNPN, CDR2 SVGIG (reference sequence). Written as DNA, the CDR3 is TGTGCCTGGAGTGTGGGGAAAGAGCAGTACTTC. This gives the protein CAWSVGKEQYF.